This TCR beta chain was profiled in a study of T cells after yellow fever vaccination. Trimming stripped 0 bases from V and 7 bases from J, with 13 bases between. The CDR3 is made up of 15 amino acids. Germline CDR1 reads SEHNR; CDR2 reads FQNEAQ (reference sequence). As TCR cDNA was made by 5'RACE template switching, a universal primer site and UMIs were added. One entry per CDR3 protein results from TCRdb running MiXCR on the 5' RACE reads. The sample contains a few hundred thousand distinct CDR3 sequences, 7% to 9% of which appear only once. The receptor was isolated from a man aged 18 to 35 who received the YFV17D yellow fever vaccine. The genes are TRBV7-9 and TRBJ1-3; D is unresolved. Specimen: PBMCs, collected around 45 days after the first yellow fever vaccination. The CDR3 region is CASSLALGGGNTIYF. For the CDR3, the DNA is TGTGCCAGCAGCTTAGCGCTCGGAGGAGGGAACACCATATATTTT.